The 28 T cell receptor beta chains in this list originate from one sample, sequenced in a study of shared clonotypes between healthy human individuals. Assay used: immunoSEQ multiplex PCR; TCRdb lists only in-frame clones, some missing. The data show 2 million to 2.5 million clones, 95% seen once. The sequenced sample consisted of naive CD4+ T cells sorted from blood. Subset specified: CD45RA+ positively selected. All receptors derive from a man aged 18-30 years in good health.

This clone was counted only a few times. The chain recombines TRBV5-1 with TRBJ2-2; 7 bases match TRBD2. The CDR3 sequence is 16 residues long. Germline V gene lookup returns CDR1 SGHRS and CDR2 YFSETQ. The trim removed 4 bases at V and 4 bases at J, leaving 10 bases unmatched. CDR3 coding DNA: TGCGCCAGCAGCCTCGACGGGGGGATTAGCACCGGGGAGCTGTTTTTT. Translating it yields CASSLDGGISTGELFF.

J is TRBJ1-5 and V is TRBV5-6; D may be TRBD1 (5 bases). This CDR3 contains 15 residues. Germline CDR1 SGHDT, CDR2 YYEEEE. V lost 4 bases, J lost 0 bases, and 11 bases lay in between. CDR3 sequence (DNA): TGTGCCAGCAGCCGTGGGGACGGTAGCAATCAGCCCCAGCATTTT. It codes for CASSRGDGSNQPQHF.

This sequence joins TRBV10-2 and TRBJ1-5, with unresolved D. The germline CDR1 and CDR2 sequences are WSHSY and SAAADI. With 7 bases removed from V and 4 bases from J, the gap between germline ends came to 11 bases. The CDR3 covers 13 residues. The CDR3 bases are TGCGCCAGCAATAGGGAACTAAATCAGCCCCAGCATTTT. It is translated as CASNRELNQPQHF.

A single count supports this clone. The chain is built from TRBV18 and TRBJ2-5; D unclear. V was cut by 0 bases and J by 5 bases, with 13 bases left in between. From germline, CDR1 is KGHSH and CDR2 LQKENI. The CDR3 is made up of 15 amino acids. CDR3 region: CASSPPPVLGETQYF. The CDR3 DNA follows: TGTGCCAGCTCACCACCGCCAGTCTTAGGGGAGACCCAGTACTTC.

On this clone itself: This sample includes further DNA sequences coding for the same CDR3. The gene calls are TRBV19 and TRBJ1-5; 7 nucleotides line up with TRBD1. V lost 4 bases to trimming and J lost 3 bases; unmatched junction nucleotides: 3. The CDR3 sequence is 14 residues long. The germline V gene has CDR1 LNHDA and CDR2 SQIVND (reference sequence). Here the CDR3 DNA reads TGTGCCAGTAGTACGGACAGGTACAATCAGCCCCAGCATTTT. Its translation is CASSTDRYNQPQHF.

The CDR3 DNA reads TGTGCCAGCAGCTTTGGACAGGACACTAACTATGGCTACACCTTC. This codes for CASSFGQDTNYGYTF. The chain has TRBV5-4 and TRBJ1-2, with TRBD1 matching over 7 bases. This CDR3 is built from 15 residues. Germline loops: CDR1 SGHNT, CDR2 YYREEE (reference sequence). The V segment lost 2 bases and the J segment 0 bases; nucleotides outside the gene matches: 4.

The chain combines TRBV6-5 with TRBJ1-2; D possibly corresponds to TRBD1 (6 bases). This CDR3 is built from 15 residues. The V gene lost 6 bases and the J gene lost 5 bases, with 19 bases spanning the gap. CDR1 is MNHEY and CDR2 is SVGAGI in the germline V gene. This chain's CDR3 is CASRVNSAGAYGYTF. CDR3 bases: TGTGCCAGCAGGGTAAACTCTGCGGGGGCTTATGGCTACACCTTC.

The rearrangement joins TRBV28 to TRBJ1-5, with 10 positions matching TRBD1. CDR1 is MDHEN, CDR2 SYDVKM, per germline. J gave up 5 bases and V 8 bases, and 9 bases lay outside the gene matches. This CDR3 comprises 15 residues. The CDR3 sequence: CASSAWGTGDQPQHF. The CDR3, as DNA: TGTGCCAGCTCCGCCTGGGGGACAGGGGATCAGCCCCAGCATTTT.

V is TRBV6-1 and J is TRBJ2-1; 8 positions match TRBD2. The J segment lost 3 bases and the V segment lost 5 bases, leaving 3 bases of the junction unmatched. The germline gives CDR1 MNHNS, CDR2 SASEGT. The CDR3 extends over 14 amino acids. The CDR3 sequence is CASSYSGDYNEQFF. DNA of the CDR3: TGTGCCAGCAGTTATAGCGGGGACTACAATGAGCAGTTCTTC.

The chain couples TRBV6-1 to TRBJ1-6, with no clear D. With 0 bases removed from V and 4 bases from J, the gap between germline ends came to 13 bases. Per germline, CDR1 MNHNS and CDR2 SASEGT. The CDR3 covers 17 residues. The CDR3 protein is CASSEAPLMTYNSPLHF. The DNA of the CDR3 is TGTGCCAGCAGTGAAGCGCCCCTGATGACTTATAATTCACCCCTCCACTTT.

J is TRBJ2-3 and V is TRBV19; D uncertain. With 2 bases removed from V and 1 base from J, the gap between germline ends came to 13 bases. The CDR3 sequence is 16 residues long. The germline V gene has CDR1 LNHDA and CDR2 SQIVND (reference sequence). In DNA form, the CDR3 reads TGTGCCAGTAGTATAATCCGTGACTGGCGCACAGATACGCAGTATTTT. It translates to CASSIIRDWRTDTQYF.

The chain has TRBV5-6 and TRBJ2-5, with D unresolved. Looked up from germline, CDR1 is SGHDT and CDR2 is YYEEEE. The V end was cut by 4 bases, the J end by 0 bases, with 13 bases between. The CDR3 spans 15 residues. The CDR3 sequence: CASSQNSWYQETQYF. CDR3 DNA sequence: TGTGCCAGCAGCCAAAACTCTTGGTACCAAGAGACCCAGTACTTC.

The chain's CDR3 is CASSRANSGAYNEQFF. The CDR3 DNA sequence: TGTGCCAGCAGCCGGGCCAATAGCGGGGCCTACAATGAGCAGTTCTTC. V and J are TRBV7-9 and TRBJ2-1; the match to TRBD2 covers 8 bases. V dropped 5 bases and J dropped 2; count of bases not matched to a gene: 8. CDR3 size: 16 residues. Germline values: CDR1 SEHNR, CDR2 FQNEAQ (reference sequence).

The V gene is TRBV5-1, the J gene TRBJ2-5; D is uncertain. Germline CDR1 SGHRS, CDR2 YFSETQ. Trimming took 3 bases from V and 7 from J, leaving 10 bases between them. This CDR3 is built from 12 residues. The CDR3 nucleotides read TGCGCCAGCAGCTCCGAGGTGGGGACCCAGTACTTC. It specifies CASSSEVGTQYF.

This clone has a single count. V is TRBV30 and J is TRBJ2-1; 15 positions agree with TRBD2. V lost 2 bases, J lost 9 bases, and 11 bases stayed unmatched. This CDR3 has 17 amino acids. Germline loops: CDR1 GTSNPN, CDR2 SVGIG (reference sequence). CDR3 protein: CAWSLGLAGGPRGEQFF. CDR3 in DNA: TGTGCCTGGAGTTTGGGACTAGCGGGAGGCCCCCGAGGTGAGCAGTTCTTC.

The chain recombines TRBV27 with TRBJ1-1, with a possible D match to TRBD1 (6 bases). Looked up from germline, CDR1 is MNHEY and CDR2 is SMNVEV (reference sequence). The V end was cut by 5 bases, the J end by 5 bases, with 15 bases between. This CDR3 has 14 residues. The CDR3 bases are TGTGCCAGCAGTCTACAGGGAGGATGGACTGAAGCTTTCTTT. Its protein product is CASSLQGGWTEAFF.

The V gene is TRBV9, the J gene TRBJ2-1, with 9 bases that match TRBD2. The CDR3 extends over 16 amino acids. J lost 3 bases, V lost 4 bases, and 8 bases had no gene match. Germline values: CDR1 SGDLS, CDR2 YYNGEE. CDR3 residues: CASSKQAGGFYNEQFF. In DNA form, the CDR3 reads TGTGCCAGCAGCAAGCAGGCGGGGGGGTTCTACAATGAGCAGTTCTTC.

The CDR3 DNA sequence: TGCAGCGCCACCCGGGCAGGGCACACTGAAGCTTTCTTT. Amino acids: CSATRAGHTEAFF. V is TRBV29-1 and J is TRBJ1-1; weak D call: TRBD1 (5 bases). V lost 7 bases and J lost 3, with 15 bases in between. This CDR3 has 13 residues. Germline assignment: CDR1 SQVTM and CDR2 ANQGSEA.

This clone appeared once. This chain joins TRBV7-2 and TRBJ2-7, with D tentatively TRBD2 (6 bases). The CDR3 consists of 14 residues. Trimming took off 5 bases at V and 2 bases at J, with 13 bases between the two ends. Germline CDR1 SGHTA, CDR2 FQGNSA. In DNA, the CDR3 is TGTGCCAGCAGCCTTAGACTAGTCCCCTACGAGCAGTACTTC. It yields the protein CASSLRLVPYEQYF.

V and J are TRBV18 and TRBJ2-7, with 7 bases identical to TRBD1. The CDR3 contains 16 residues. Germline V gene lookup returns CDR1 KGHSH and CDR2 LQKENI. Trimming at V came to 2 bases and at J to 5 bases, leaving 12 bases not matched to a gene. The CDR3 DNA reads TGTGCCAGCTCACCAAGGACAGGTCCAGATCCTAACGAGCAGTACTTC. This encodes CASSPRTGPDPNEQYF.

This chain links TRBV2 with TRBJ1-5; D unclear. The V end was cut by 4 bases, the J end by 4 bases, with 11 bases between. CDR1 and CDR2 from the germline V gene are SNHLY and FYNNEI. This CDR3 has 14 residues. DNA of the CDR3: TGTGCCAGCAGTGGCGTAGGGTCAAATCAGCCCCAGCATTTT. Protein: CASSGVGSNQPQHF.

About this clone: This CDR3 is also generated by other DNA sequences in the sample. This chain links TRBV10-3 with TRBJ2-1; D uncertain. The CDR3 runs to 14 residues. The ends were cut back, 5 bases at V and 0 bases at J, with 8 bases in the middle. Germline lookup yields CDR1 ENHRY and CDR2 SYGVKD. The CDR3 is CAISLDPSYNEQFF. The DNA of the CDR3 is TGTGCCATCAGTCTAGACCCCTCCTACAATGAGCAGTTCTTC.

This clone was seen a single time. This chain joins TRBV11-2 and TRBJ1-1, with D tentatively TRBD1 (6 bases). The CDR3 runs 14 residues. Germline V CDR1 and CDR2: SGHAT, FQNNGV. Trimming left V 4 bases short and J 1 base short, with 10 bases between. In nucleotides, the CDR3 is TGTGCCAGCAGCTCTTTACAGGGGAACACTGAAGCTTTCTTT. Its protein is CASSSLQGNTEAFF.

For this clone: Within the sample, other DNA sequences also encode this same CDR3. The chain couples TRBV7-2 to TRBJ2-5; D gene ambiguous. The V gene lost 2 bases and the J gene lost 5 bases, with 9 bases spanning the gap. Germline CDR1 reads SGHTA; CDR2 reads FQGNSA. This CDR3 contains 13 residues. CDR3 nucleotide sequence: TGTGCCAGCAGCTTACTTGGGGTGGAGACCCAGTACTTC. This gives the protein CASSLLGVETQYF.

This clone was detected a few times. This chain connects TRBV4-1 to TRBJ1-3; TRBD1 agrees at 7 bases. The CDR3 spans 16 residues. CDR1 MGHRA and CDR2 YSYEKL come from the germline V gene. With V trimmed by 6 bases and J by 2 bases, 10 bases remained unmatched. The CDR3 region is CASRPSQGGPGNTIYF. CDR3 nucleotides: TGCGCCAGCAGGCCGAGTCAGGGGGGCCCTGGAAACACCATATATTTT.

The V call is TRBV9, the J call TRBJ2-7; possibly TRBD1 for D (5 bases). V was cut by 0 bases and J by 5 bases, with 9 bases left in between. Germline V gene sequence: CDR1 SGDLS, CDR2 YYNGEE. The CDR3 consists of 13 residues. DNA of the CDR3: TGTGCCAGCAGCGTAGTCGCAGGGAACGAGCAGTACTTC. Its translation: CASSVVAGNEQYF.

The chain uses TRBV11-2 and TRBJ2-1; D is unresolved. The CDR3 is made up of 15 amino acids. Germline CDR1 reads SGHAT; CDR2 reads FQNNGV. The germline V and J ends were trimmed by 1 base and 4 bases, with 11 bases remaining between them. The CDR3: CASSLGVTEYNEQFF. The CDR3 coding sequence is TGTGCCAGCAGCTTAGGTGTGACCGAGTACAATGAGCAGTTCTTC.

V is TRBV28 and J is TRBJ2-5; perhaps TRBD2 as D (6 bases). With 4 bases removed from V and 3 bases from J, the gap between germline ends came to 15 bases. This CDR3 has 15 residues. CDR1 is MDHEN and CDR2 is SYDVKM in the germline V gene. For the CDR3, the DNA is TGTGCCAGCAGTTCTTTCCCTGCGGGAAAAGAGACCCAGTACTTC. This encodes CASSSFPAGKETQYF.